Following are 15 T cell receptor beta chains from one sample sequenced in a study of OX40 agonist ivuxolimab in advanced cancers. Profiling relied on immunoSEQ multiplex PCR, and the TCRdb table lists in-frame clones only, not all of them. The sample gives roughly 71,000 clones, 85% of which show up once; about 0.83% is in the top ten. Sequenced here: CD4+ or CD8+ T cells sorted from blood, sampled in a trial of the OX40 agonist ivuxolimab. Receptors were obtained from an adult with an advanced solid tumor such as melanoma, head and neck, liver or kidney cancer.

The gene calls are TRBV27 and TRBJ2-7; D is ambiguous. V was shortened by 2 bases and J by 6 bases, with 14 bases between the two germline ends. Germline CDR1 and CDR2: MNHEY and SMNVEV (reference sequence). This CDR3 has 14 residues. This CDR3 reads CASSLGFWGGEQYF. Written as DNA, the CDR3 is TGTGCCAGCAGTTTAGGCTTCTGGGGTGGCGAGCAGTACTTC.

V gene TRBV2 combines with J gene TRBJ2-1; 8 bases map to TRBD2. V lost 6 bases, J lost 7 bases, and 11 bases stayed unmatched. The CDR3 loop spans 15 amino acids. CDR1 is SNHLY, CDR2 FYNNEI, per germline. CDR3 sequence (DNA): TGTGCCAGCAGACTGCCGGGACTAGGGTCGAATGAGCAGTTCTTC. It translates to CASRLPGLGSNEQFF.

There are a few counts of this clone. The V call is TRBV7-9, the J call TRBJ1-2; D uncertain. CDR3 size: 14 residues. The V gene's germline CDR1 is SEHNR and CDR2 FQNEAQ (reference sequence). V shed 4 bases and J shed 3 bases, with 12 bases lying between them. The CDR3 protein is CASSSTGRYYGYTF. CDR3 nucleotides: TGTGCCAGCAGCTCCACGGGCAGGTACTATGGCTACACCTTC.

The chain has TRBV7-9 and TRBJ2-7; D might be TRBD1 (5 bases). V lost 2 bases and J lost 1, with 6 bases in between. Germline CDR1 and CDR2: SEHNR and FQNEAQ (reference sequence). The CDR3 consists of 13 residues. CDR3 loop: CASSLRGSYEQYF. The CDR3 nucleotides read TGTGCCAGCAGCTTAAGGGGTTCCTACGAGCAGTACTTC.

The DNA for the CDR3 is TGTGCCAGCGAAAACACAGGGGCCCTGGGAACTGAAGCTTTCTTT. This encodes CASENTGALGTEAFF. The V and J genes are TRBV6-5 and TRBJ1-1, with 7 bases identical to TRBD1. CDR1 MNHEY and CDR2 SVGAGI come from the germline V gene. With 8 bases clipped from V and 5 bases from J, the junction kept 14 bases outside the gene matches. The CDR3 totals 15 residues.

The gene calls are TRBV7-2 and TRBJ1-3; no clear D. Germline values: CDR1 SGHTA, CDR2 FQGNSA. The CDR3 length is 16 residues. The V end was cut by 1 base, the J end by 0 bases, with 10 bases between. Here the CDR3 DNA reads TGTGCCAGCAGCTTAGTCGGCCGACGCTCTGGAAACACCATATATTTT. Translation: CASSLVGRRSGNTIYF.

V and J are TRBV2 and TRBJ1-4; D gene uncertain. The CDR3 is 14 amino acids. In germline, CDR1 is SNHLY, CDR2 FYNNEI. With 7 bases removed from V and 5 bases from J, the gap between germline ends came to 14 bases. CDR3 amino acids: CASITASGNEKLFF. CDR3 sequence (DNA): TGTGCCAGCATTACGGCCAGCGGAAATGAAAAACTGTTTTTT.

The chain links TRBV5-1 to TRBJ1-6; maybe TRBD1 (5 bases). Trimming left V 1 base short and J 6 bases short, with 11 bases between. Germline V gene lookup returns CDR1 SGHRS and CDR2 YFSETQ. The CDR3 contains 15 residues. DNA for the CDR3: TGCGCCAGCAGCTTGATAGGGGAAATTAATTCACCCCTCCACTTT. It codes for CASSLIGEINSPLHF.

The CDR3 DNA is TGTGCCAGCAGCGTAGAGAGCGGCACTGAAGCTTTCTTT. Residues: CASSVESGTEAFF. The chain is built from TRBV9 and TRBJ1-1; D gene uncertain. V dropped 0 bases and J dropped 4 bases, with 7 bases sitting between them. CDR1 and CDR2 from the germline V gene are SGDLS and YYNGEE. The CDR3 totals 13 residues.

This chain joins TRBV7-6 and TRBJ2-5, with D perhaps TRBD1 or TRBD2 (6 bases each). The ends were cut back, 5 bases at V and 3 bases at J, with 22 bases in the middle. The germline CDR1 and CDR2 sequences are SGHVS and FNYEAQ. The CDR3 is 17 amino acids. The CDR3 loop is CASSEIPAGEAKETQYF. For the CDR3, the DNA is TGTGCCAGCAGCGAAATACCCGCAGGGGAGGCTAAAGAGACCCAGTACTTC.

This clone has a single count. The chain is built from TRBV5-6 and TRBJ1-6, with 7 bases lining up with TRBD1. Looked up from germline, CDR1 is SGHDT and CDR2 is YYEEEE. The junction had 5 bases not matched to a gene; V was cut back by 1 base and J by 10 bases. The CDR3 runs to 14 residues. The CDR3 sequence is CASSLTGAHSPLHF. The CDR3 DNA is TGTGCCAGCAGCTTGACAGGGGCCCACTCACCCCTCCACTTT.

This sequence joins TRBV9 and TRBJ2-5; TRBD1 might be the D (6 bases). The CDR3 extends over 13 amino acids. Per the germline V gene, CDR1 is SGDLS and CDR2 is YYNGEE. V lost 0 bases and J lost 5, with 8 bases in between. The CDR3 loop is CASSVAQGETQYF. Here the CDR3 DNA reads TGTGCCAGCAGCGTAGCCCAGGGGGAGACCCAGTACTTC.

V is TRBV28 and J is TRBJ1-2, with no clear D. This CDR3 is built from 13 residues. V lost 5 bases to trimming and J lost 7 bases, with 14 bases between them. The germline CDR1 and CDR2 sequences are MDHEN and SYDVKM. CDR3 in DNA: TGTGCCAGCAGTCGATCCAGTTTGAGTGGCTACACCTTC. Translation: CASSRSSLSGYTF.

The V and J genes are TRBV5-1 and TRBJ2-1, with D perhaps TRBD1 (5 bases). There are 14 residues in the CDR3. Trimming removed 0 bases at V and 3 bases at J, with 7 bases between. The germline gives CDR1 SGHRS, CDR2 YFSETQ. Here the CDR3 DNA reads TGCGCCAGCAGCTTGGGCGACAGCTACAATGAGCAGTTCTTC. It codes for CASSLGDSYNEQFF.

This clone was seen once. The genes are TRBV5-6 and TRBJ2-7; a possible D gene is TRBD2 (7 bases). This CDR3 has 14 amino acids. The ends were cut back, 2 bases at V and 1 base at J, with 10 bases in the middle. Germline loops: CDR1 SGHDT, CDR2 YYEEEE. The CDR3 DNA is TGTGCCAGCAGCTTTGGGGGGGCGTCCTACGAGCAGTACTTC. Translation gives CASSFGGASYEQYF.